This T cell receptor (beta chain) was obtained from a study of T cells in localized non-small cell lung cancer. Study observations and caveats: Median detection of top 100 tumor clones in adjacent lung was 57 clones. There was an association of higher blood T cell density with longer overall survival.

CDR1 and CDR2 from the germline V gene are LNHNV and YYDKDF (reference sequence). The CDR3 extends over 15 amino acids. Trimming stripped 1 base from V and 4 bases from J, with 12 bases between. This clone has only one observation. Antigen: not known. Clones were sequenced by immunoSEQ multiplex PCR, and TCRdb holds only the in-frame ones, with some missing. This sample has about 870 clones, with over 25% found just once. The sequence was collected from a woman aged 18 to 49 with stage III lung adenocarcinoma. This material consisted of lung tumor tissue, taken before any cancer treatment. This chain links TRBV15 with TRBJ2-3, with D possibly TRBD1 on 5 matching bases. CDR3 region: CATSRAARAADTQYF. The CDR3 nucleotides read TGTGCCACCAGCAGAGCTGCCAGGGCGGCAGATACGCAGTATTTT.